Listed here are 4 T cell receptor beta chains from one sample, sequenced in a study of T cell responses to AZD1222 COVID-19 vaccine. Method: immunoSEQ multiplex PCR; TCRdb's copy keeps in-frame clones and lacks some. The sample lists 97,000 or so clones, 86% occurring once. The sample consisted of peripheral blood, taken on day 0 of AZD1222 vaccination. These receptors all stem from an adult in good health.

Concerning this clone: The sample has other DNA sequences that encode this CDR3 too. The chain joins TRBV10-3 to TRBJ1-6; D remains unclear. This CDR3 contains 14 residues. Germline assignment: CDR1 ENHRY and CDR2 SYGVKD. Trimming pared 3 bases from V and 1 base from J, leaving 4 bases between. CDR3 nucleotide sequence: TGTGCCATCAGTGAAGGGTCCTATAATTCACCCCTCCACTTT. The encoded protein is CAISEGSYNSPLHF.

The V call is TRBV29-1, the J call TRBJ1-3, with D uncertain. The CDR3 is 12 residues long. Germline CDR1 is SQVTM and CDR2 is ANQGSEA. The V end was cut by 4 bases, the J end by 2 bases, with 6 bases between. Here the CDR3 DNA reads TGCAGCGTTGCCCGGGCTGGAAACACCATATATTTT. This sequence encodes CSVARAGNTIYF.

V usage is TRBV15 and J usage is TRBJ2-1; D is unclear. The CDR3 is 13 amino acids. The V end was cut by 5 bases, the J end by 13 bases, with 18 bases between. The V gene's germline CDR1 is LNHNV and CDR2 YYDKDF (reference sequence). The CDR3 region is CATSAPSRVGQFF. The CDR3 region has the DNA TGTGCCACCAGCGCCCCCAGCAGAGTAGGCCAGTTCTTC. Combining the CDR3 with reference TRBV15 and TRBJ2-1 gives the whole variable domain DAMVIQNPRYQVTQFGKPVTLSCSQTLNHNVMYWYQQKSSQAPKLLFHYYDKDFNNEADTPDNFQSRRPNTSFCFLDIRSPGLGDTAMYLCATSAPSRVGQFFGPGTRLTVL.

The chain has TRBV6-5 and TRBJ1-2; D ambiguous. V was pared by 5 bases and J by 1 base, with 8 bases between. Per germline, CDR1 MNHEY and CDR2 SVGAGI. CDR3 length: 13 amino acids. The CDR3 bases are TGTGCCAGCAGTAGGCACAGTAACTATGGCTACACCTTC. It encodes CASSRHSNYGYTF.